The rows below give T cell receptor beta chains drawn from one sample of a study of brain T cells in children with intractable seizures. Method: immunoSEQ multiplex PCR; TCRdb's copy keeps in-frame clones and lacks some. The sample includes 300,000 to 400,000 clones, about 93% seen only once; the top ten take roughly 5.8%. The sequencing here drew on peripheral blood, taken more than 4 months after surgery. The receptors derive from a boy under three years old with tuberous sclerosis and intractable seizures. Each CDR3 is given with its conserved first and last residue. D genes are given only for firm matches. Only part of the rows carry a size: once, few, many, or a class if the clone is expanded.

D,size,J,V,CDR3,DNA
NA,NA,TRBJ1-5,TRBV19,CASNGAVYSNQPQHF,TGTGCCTCTAATGGGGCTGTTTATAGCAATCAGCCCCAGCATTTT
NA,NA,TRBJ1-5,TRBV4-1,CASSQGFTGKVGDQPQHF,TGCGCCAGCAGCCAAGGCTTTACAGGGAAGGTGGGAGATCAGCCCCAGCATTTT
NA,NA,TRBJ2-1,TRBV10-3,CAISESGAQTNEQFF,TGTGCCATCAGTGAGTCTGGGGCCCAGACCAATGAGCAGTTCTTC
NA,NA,TRBJ1-1,TRBV30,CAWRTGPNTEAFF,TGTGCCTGGAGAACAGGGCCGAACACTGAAGCTTTCTTT
NA,NA,TRBJ2-3,TRBV19,CASSATPVDPDTQYF,TGTGCCAGTAGTGCGACTCCCGTCGACCCAGATACGCAGTATTTT
NA,NA,TRBJ2-7,TRBV30,CAWGERQFEQYF,TGTGCCTGGGGGGAACGACAGTTCGAGCAGTACTTC
NA,NA,TRBJ2-7,TRBV7-6,CASSSSIYEQYF,TGTGCCAGCAGCTCTTCGATCTACGAGCAGTACTTC
TRBD2,few,TRBJ2-7,TRBV18,CASSPLAGDPYEQYF,TGTGCCAGCTCACCGTTGGCGGGAGACCCCTACGAGCAGTACTTC
NA,once,TRBJ1-6,TRBV7-2,CASRRGEVSPLHF,TGTGCCAGCAGAAGGGGGGAAGTTTCACCCCTCCACTTT
NA,once,TRBJ1-3,TRBV4-2,CASSQSGGNTIYF,TGTGCCAGCAGCCAAAGTGGGGGAAACACCATATATTTT
NA,NA,TRBJ2-7,TRBV11-2,CASSFLGTGNYEQYF,TGTGCCAGCAGCTTCCTTGGGACTGGAAACTACGAGCAGTACTTC
TRBD1,NA,TRBJ2-1,TRBV6-5,CASTDRDRGFNEQFF,TGTGCCAGCACCGACCGGGACAGGGGGTTCAATGAGCAGTTCTTC
TRBD2,NA,TRBJ2-5,TRBV2,CASSGAGGVKETQYF,TGTGCCAGCTCGGGAGCGGGAGGGGTAAAAGAGACCCAGTACTTC
NA,NA,TRBJ2-3,TRBV18,CASSQDHSRGATDTQYF,TGTGCCAGCTCACAGGATCATTCTAGGGGGGCCACAGATACGCAGTATTTT
NA,once,TRBJ2-3,TRBV7-9,CASSLSEIRRTDTQYF,TGTGCCAGCAGCTTATCTGAAATCCGCCGCACAGATACGCAGTATTTT
NA,NA,TRBJ1-2,TRBV4-2,CASSQDSGVYGYTF,TGTGCCAGCAGCCAAGATTCCGGCGTCTATGGCTACACCTTC
NA,NA,TRBJ2-1,TRBV24-1,CATSREAFSYNEQFF,TGTGCCACCAGCCGCGAGGCCTTTTCCTACAATGAGCAGTTCTTC
NA,NA,TRBJ1-6,TRBV5-8,CASAAGYNSPLHF,TGTGCCAGCGCGGCGGGGTATAATTCACCCCTCCACTTT
NA,NA,TRBJ2-2,TRBV15,CATSQRSDTGELFF,TGTGCCACCAGCCAGCGGTCCGACACCGGGGAGCTGTTTTTT
NA,NA,TRBJ2-7,TRBV9,CASSPLGSYEQYF,TGTGCCAGCAGCCCCCTAGGGTCCTACGAGCAGTACTTC
NA,NA,TRBJ2-3,TRBV4-2,CASSQDFNVETQYF,TGTGCCAGCAGCCAAGATTTCAACGTAGAAACGCAGTATTTT
NA,NA,TRBJ2-1,TRBV28,CASTQRDNEQFF,TGTGCCAGCACCCAGAGGGACAATGAGCAGTTCTTC
TRBD2,NA,TRBJ2-1,TRBV10-3,CAIAGLAVNEQFF,TGTGCCATCGCGGGACTAGCGGTAAATGAGCAGTTCTTC
NA,NA,TRBJ1-2,TRBV30,CAWSVPGGYTF,TGTGCCTGGAGTGTACCCGGCGGCTACACCTTC
TRBD2,NA,TRBJ2-7,TRBV5-1,CASSSGGSSYEQYF,TGCGCCAGCAGCTCGGGGGGAAGCTCCTACGAGCAGTACTTC
NA,NA,TRBJ2-2,TRBV5-8,CASRRDRFTGELFF,TGTGCCAGCAGACGCGACAGATTCACCGGGGAGCTGTTTTTT
NA,NA,TRBJ2-1,TRBV6-6,CASRMVALYNEQFF,TGTGCCAGCAGAATGGTAGCCCTTTACAATGAGCAGTTCTTC
NA,once,TRBJ1-1,TRBV4-1,CASSHSGPNTEAFF,TGCGCCAGCAGCCATTCCGGGCCGAACACTGAAGCTTTCTTT
NA,NA,TRBJ1-6,TRBV6-5,CASGAGQRGSPLHF,TGTGCCAGCGGGGCGGGACAAAGGGGTTCACCCCTCCACTTT
NA,NA,TRBJ2-1,TRBV5-1,CASSLVAGAWVNEQFF,TGCGCCAGCAGCTTGGTTGCAGGGGCATGGGTCAATGAGCAGTTCTTC
NA,NA,TRBJ1-2,TRBV4-1,CASSQDPQGSSYGYTF,TGCGCCAGCAGCCAAGATCCGCAGGGGAGCAGCTATGGCTACACCTTC
TRBD2,NA,TRBJ2-2,TRBV15,CATSFGLARELFF,TGTGCCACCAGCTTCGGACTAGCGCGGGAGCTGTTTTTT
NA,NA,TRBJ2-2,TRBV10-3,CAISGFGGELFF,TGTGCCATCAGTGGTTTTGGCGGGGAGCTGTTTTTT
TRBD1,once,TRBJ1-1,TRBV9,CASSVEPGQPPAEAFF,TGTGCCAGCAGCGTTGAACCGGGACAGCCCCCCGCTGAAGCTTTCTTT
NA,NA,TRBJ2-7,TRBV5-1,CASSLRRDSEYSSYEQYF,TGCGCCAGCAGCTTAAGACGGGACTCTGAGTATAGCTCCTACGAGCAGTACTTC
TRBD1,NA,TRBJ1-2,TRBV27,CASSPRDRDGRGYTF,TGTGCCAGCAGTCCCCGGGACAGGGACGGGAGGGGCTACACCTTC
TRBD1,NA,TRBJ2-3,TRBV7-3,CASSLGTGEADTQYF,TGTGCCAGCAGCTTAGGGACAGGGGAAGCGGATACGCAGTATTTT
NA,NA,TRBJ2-2,TRBV29-1,CSVIPAPGELFF,TGCAGCGTCATCCCAGCTCCCGGGGAGCTGTTTTTT
NA,NA,TRBJ1-5,TRBV19,CASSIEVSQPQHF,TGTGCCAGTAGTATCGAGGTGAGTCAGCCCCAGCATTTT
NA,NA,TRBJ2-2,TRBV7-6,CASSPTLIRKGGELFF,TGTGCCAGCAGCCCCACTCTCATTCGAAAGGGCGGGGAGCTGTTTTTT
NA,NA,TRBJ1-1,TRBV6-5,CASSYKGTWNSGEAFF,TGTGCCAGCAGTTACAAGGGGACGTGGAATTCTGGGGAAGCTTTCTTT
NA,NA,TRBJ2-4,TRBV19,CASSTLSGAKNIQYF,TGTGCCAGTAGTACATTAAGCGGAGCCAAAAACATTCAGTACTTC